This TCR beta chain was recovered during a study of shared clonotypes between healthy human individuals. The CDR3 has 16 amino acids. Per germline, CDR1 SEHNR and CDR2 FQNEAQ (reference sequence). After removal of 7 bases from V and 0 bases from J, the junction contained 7 bases not matched to a gene. Clones were sequenced by immunoSEQ multiplex PCR, and TCRdb holds only the in-frame ones, with some missing. The table has more than 2,000,000 clones, 80% to 95% seen once. The sample was naive CD4+ T cells from PBMCs. Subset indicated: CD45RA+ positively selected. The origin of this receptor is a man aged 18-30 years in good health. Some clones in this sample may be carry-over from other donors' samples. This chain uses TRBV7-9 with TRBJ2-3, with 10 bases fitting TRBD2. The CDR3 is CASTPLAGGSTDTQYF. The CDR3 DNA sequence: TGTGCCAGCACCCCTTTAGCGGGAGGTAGCACAGATACGCAGTATTTT. Based on the CDR3 plus reference TRBV7-9 and TRBJ2-3, the full variable domain is DTGVSQNPRHKITKRGQNVTFRCDPISEHNRLYWYRQTLGQGPEFLTYFQNEAQLEKSRLLSDRFSAERPKGSFSTLEIQRTEQGDSAMYLCASTPLAGGSTDTQYFGPGTRLTVL.